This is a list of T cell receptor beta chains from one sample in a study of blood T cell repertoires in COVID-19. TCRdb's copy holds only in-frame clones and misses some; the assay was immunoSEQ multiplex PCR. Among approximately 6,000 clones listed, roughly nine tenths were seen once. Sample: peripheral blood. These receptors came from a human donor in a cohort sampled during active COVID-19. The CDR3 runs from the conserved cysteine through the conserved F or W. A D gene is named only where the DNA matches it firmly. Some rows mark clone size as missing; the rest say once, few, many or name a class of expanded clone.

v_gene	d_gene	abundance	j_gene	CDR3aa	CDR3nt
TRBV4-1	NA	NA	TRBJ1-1	CASSQDPQQGPMDEAFF	TGCGCCAGCAGCCAAGATCCCCAGCAGGGGCCGATGGATGAAGCTTTCTTT
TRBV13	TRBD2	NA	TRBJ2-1	CASSPSGGPYNEQFF	TGTGCCAGCAGCCCGAGCGGGGGGCCCTACAATGAGCAGTTCTTC
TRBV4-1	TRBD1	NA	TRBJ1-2	CASSPRTGGKGYTF	TGCGCCAGCAGCCCAAGGACAGGGGGTAAAGGCTACACCTTC
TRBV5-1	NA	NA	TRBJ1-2	CASSLFWGNYGYTF	TGCGCCAGCAGCCTTTTTTGGGGCAACTATGGCTACACCTTC
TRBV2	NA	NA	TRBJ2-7	CASSGGTPDEQYF	TGTGCCAGCAGTGGGGGGACTCCGGACGAGCAGTACTTC
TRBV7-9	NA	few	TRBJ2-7	CASSLSYEQYF	TGTGCCAGCAGCTTATCTTACGAGCAGTACTTC
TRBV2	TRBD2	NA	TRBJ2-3	CASSLAGRTDTQYF	TGTGCCAGCAGCCTAGCGGGGCGCACAGATACGCAGTATTTT
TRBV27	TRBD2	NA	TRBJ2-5	CASSLLGKAGGLGETQYF	TGTGCCAGCAGTTTACTTGGGAAGGCGGGGGGGCTGGGGGAGACCCAGTACTTC
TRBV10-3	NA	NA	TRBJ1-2	CAISESSRANYGYTF	TGTGCCATCAGTGAGTCGAGCAGGGCTAACTATGGCTACACCTTC
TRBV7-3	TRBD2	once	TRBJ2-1	CASSVSGGNNEQFF	TGTGCCAGCAGCGTTAGCGGGGGGAACAATGAGCAGTTCTTC
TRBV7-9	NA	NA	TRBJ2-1	CASRLLAKIYNEQFF	TGTGCCAGCCGTTTATTGGCCAAGATCTACAATGAGCAGTTCTTC
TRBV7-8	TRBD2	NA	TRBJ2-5	CASRRGRGGLETQYF	TGTGCCAGCAGGAGAGGGCGGGGGGGCTTAGAGACCCAGTACTTC
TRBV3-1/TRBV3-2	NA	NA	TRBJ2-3	CASSQDGRLGTDTQYF	TGTGCCAGCAGCCAAGATGGCAGGCTTGGCACAGATACGCAGTATTTT
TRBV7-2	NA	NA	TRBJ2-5	CASGSRPRGSETQYF	TGTGCCAGCGGTTCCCGACCCAGGGGTAGCGAGACCCAGTACTTC
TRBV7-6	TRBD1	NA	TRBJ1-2	CATQTGGVGYTF	TGTGCCACCCAGACAGGGGGTGTTGGCTACACCTTC
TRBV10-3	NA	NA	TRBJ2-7	CATKETYEQYF	TGTGCCACCAAGGAGACGTACGAGCAGTACTTC
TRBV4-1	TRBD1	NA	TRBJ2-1	CASSQAPTGGDRNEQFF	TGCGCCAGCAGCCAAGCACCGACAGGGGGCGATCGCAATGAGCAGTTCTTC
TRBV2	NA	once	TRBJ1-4	CASSEEGSSNEKLFF	TGTGCCAGCAGTGAAGAAGGGAGCTCTAATGAAAAACTGTTTTTT
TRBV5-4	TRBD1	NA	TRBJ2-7	CASSSRTGAYEQYF	TGTGCCAGCAGTTCCAGGACAGGGGCCTACGAGCAGTACTTC
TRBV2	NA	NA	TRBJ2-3	CASSIADTQYF	TGTGCCAGCAGTATAGCAGATACGCAGTATTTT
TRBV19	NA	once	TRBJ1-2	CASSILQGSHGYTF	TGTGCCAGTAGTATTCTACAGGGCAGTCATGGCTACACCTTC
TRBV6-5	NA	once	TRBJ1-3	CASTLRLGPGNTIYF	TGTGCCAGCACCCTCCGTCTTGGCCCTGGAAACACCATATATTTT
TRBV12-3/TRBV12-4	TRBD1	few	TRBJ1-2	CASRPGQEDGYTF	TGTGCCAGCAGACCGGGACAGGAGGACGGCTACACCTTC
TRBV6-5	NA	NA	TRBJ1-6	CASSPGQRISPLHF	TGTGCCAGCAGCCCCGGACAGAGGATTTCACCCCTCCACTTT
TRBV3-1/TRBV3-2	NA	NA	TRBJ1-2	CASSQILNYGYTF	TGTGCCAGCAGCCAAATCCTAAACTATGGCTACACCTTC
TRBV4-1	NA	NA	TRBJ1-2	CASSPAPGTYGYTF	TGCGCCAGCAGCCCCGCCCCAGGCACCTATGGCTACACCTTC
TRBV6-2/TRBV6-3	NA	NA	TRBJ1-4	CASSYTGRSGREKLFF	TGTGCCAGCAGTTACACAGGGAGATCGGGTCGAGAAAAACTGTTTTTT
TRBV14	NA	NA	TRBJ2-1	CASSQDRRGRNEQFF	TGTGCCAGCAGCCAAGATCGAAGGGGGAGAAATGAGCAGTTCTTC
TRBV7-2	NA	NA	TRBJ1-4	CASSVTTGLGGKLFF	TGTGCCAGCAGCGTAACAACAGGGCTGGGCGGAAAACTGTTTTTT
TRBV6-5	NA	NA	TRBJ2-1	CASWAPSRSEQFF	TGTGCCAGCTGGGCCCCAAGTAGAAGTGAGCAGTTCTTC
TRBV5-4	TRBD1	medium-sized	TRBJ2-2	CASSRQGAPGELFF	TGTGCCAGCAGCCGGCAGGGGGCCCCCGGGGAGCTGTTTTTT
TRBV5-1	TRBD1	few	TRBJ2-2	CASSWGQGTGELFF	TGCGCCAGCAGCTGGGGACAGGGGACCGGGGAGCTGTTTTTT
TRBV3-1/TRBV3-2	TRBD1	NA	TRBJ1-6	CASSPRGESYNSPLHF	TGTGCCAGCAGCCCCAGGGGGGAGTCCTATAATTCACCCCTCCACTTT
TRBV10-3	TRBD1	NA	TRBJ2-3	CAISDLDRAGILGTQYF	TGTGCCATCAGTGACCTGGACAGGGCGGGAATTTTAGGGACGCAGTATTTT
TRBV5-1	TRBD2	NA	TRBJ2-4	CASSLEASGGYVYF	TGCGCCAGCAGCTTGGAAGCTAGCGGGGGCTACGTCTACTTC
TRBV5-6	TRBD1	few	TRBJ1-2	CASSFGQGRGYTF	TGTGCCAGCAGCTTCGGACAGGGCCGTGGCTACACCTTC
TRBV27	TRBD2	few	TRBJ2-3	CASGTSANLGTDTQYF	TGTGCCAGCGGGACTAGCGCTAACCTAGGGACAGATACGCAGTATTTT
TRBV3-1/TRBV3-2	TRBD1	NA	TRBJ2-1	CASSPRDSNNEQFF	TGTGCCAGCAGCCCACGGGACAGTAACAATGAGCAGTTCTTC
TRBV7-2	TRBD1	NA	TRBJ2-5	CASSAGGQGAETQYF	TGTGCCAGCTCCGCTGGGGGACAGGGGGCAGAGACCCAGTACTTC
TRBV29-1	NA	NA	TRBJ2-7	CSVEDTGYEQYF	TGCAGCGTTGAAGATACGGGTTACGAGCAGTACTTC
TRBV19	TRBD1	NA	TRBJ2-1	CASSAGGSYNEQFF	TGTGCCAGTAGCGCAGGGGGCTCCTACAATGAGCAGTTCTTC
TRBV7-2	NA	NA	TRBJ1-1	CASSLALTGNTEAFF	TGTGCCAGCAGCTTAGCGTTAACGGGGAACACTGAAGCTTTCTTT
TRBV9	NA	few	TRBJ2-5	CASSLSGQETQYF	TGTGCCAGCAGCCTTAGCGGTCAAGAGACCCAGTACTTC
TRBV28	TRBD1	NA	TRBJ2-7	CATGTGFYEQYF	TGTGCCACCGGGACAGGGTTTTACGAGCAGTACTTC
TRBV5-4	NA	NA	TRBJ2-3	CASSSAQRASTDTQYF	TGTGCCAGCAGCTCGGCGCAGCGGGCTAGCACAGATACGCAGTATTTT
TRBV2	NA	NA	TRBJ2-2	CASSYRQPGELFF	TGTGCCAGCAGTTACCGACAGCCCGGGGAGCTGTTTTTT
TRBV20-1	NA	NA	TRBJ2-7	CSASADYEQYF	TGCAGTGCTAGTGCAGACTACGAGCAGTACTTC
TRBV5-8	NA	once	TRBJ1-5	CASSFRARSNQPQHF	TGTGCCAGCAGCTTCAGGGCACGTAGCAATCAGCCCCAGCATTTT
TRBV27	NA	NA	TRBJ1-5	CASSLSAINQPQHF	TGTGCCAGCAGCCTCTCCGCTATCAATCAGCCCCAGCATTTT
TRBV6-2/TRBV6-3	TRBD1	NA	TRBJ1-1	CASSSGDRIEAFF	TGTGCCAGCAGTTCCGGGGACAGAATTGAAGCTTTCTTT
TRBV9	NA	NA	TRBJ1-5	CASSPTVQPAGNQPQHF	TGTGCCAGCAGCCCAACCGTACAGCCGGCAGGCAATCAGCCCCAGCATTTT
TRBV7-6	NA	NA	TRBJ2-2	CASSSPAGANGELFF	TGTGCCAGCAGCTCGCCGGCGGGGGCGAACGGGGAGCTGTTTTTT
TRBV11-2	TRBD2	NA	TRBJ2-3	CASSYLAGGQDTQYF	TGTGCCAGCAGCTACCTAGCGGGGGGGCAAGATACGCAGTATTTT
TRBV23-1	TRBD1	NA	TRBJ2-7	CASSPGQPRAYEQYF	TGCGCCAGCAGTCCGGGACAGCCTCGGGCCTACGAGCAGTACTTC
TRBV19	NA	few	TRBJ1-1	CASSPRGYHTEAFF	TGTGCCAGTAGTCCCCGCGGGTACCACACTGAAGCTTTCTTT